This passage covers 29 T cell receptor beta chains from one sample sequenced in a study of glioma-infiltrating T cells after dendritic cell vaccination. The method was immunoSEQ multiplex PCR; TCRdb's version includes in-frame clones alone and lacks a portion of them. Of 80,000 to 100,000 clones in the sample, more than 70% were seen once. The time point was: after dendritic cell vaccination, including at tumor progression/relapse. Source: blood, taken after dendritic cell vaccination. The receptor set was obtained from a human donor with glioblastoma.

The chain links TRBV21-1 to TRBJ2-4; TRBD1 reflects the table's D call only, with no check against the DNA. TRBV21-1 has pseudogene status. The CDR3 contains 14 residues. The CDR3 reads CARDRAVAKNIQYF. The CDR3 nucleotides are TGTGCCAGAGACAGGGCCGTAGCCAAAAACATTCAGTACTTC.

The genes are TRBV27 and TRBJ1-1, with D possibly matching TRBD1 (6 bases). The CDR3 sequence is 14 residues long. The germline V gene encodes CDR1 MNHEY and CDR2 SMNVEV (reference sequence). V lost 3 bases and J 0 bases, leaving 8 bases between the germline ends. The CDR3 sequence is CASSLTGMNTEAFF. DNA for the CDR3: TGTGCCAGCAGTTTGACAGGCATGAACACTGAAGCTTTCTTT.

The gene calls are TRBV6-6 and TRBJ2-5; perhaps TRBD2 as D (6 bases). This CDR3 region has 15 residues. CDR1 MNHNY and CDR2 SVGAGI come from the germline V gene (reference sequence). V lost 2 bases, J lost 1 base, and 11 bases lay in between. The CDR3 region is CASSYQRAAQETQYF. CDR3 coding DNA: TGTGCCAGCAGTTACCAGCGGGCCGCCCAAGAGACCCAGTACTTC.

The chain combines TRBV21-1 with TRBJ2-3; the table gives TRBD1 as D, unverified against the DNA. TRBV21-1 is a known pseudogene. CDR3 length: 16 amino acids. The DNA of the CDR3 is TGTGCCAGCAGCAAGGGGACAGGGGGCGTTCTAGATACGCAGTATTTT. Translating gives CASSKGTGGVLDTQYF.

A few counts support this clone. V and J are TRBV10-3 and TRBJ2-7, with TRBD1 as a possible D gene (5 bases). The CDR3 spans 17 residues. V lost 6 bases, J lost 3 bases, and 24 bases lay in between. Germline assignment: CDR1 ENHRY and CDR2 SYGVKD. CDR3 in amino acids: CAISLPITGPMNYEQYF. The CDR3, as DNA: TGTGCCATCAGCCTGCCGATTACAGGTCCGATGAACTACGAGCAGTACTTC.

Only a few counts were recorded for this clone. CDR3 bases: TGCGCCAGCAGCCAAGCCCCACCCAGCGGTGCCTACGAGCAGTACTTC. Translated: CASSQAPPSGAYEQYF. V is TRBV4-1 and J is TRBJ2-7; the D gene is possibly TRBD2 (5 bases). With 1 base removed from V and 2 bases from J, the gap between germline ends came to 15 bases. Looked up from germline, CDR1 is MGHRA and CDR2 is YSYEKL. This CDR3 has 16 residues.

This clone was seen a handful of times. The rearrangement uses TRBV15 and TRBJ1-5; TRBD1 is a possible D gene (5 bases). Trimming stripped 1 base from V and 4 bases from J, with 11 bases between. Germline V gene sequence: CDR1 LNHNV, CDR2 YYDKDF (reference sequence). The CDR3 has 15 residues. The CDR3 DNA reads TGTGCCACCAGCAGAGCAGGGCCTGGGAATCAGCCCCAGCATTTT. Its translation: CATSRAGPGNQPQHF.

The sample holds one count of this clone. V is TRBV6-5 and J is TRBJ2-3; 8 nucleotides match TRBD2. Germline V gene sequence: CDR1 MNHEY, CDR2 SVGAGI. V dropped 5 bases and J dropped 10; count of bases not matched to a gene: 14. CDR3 length equals 15 residues. The CDR3 region has the DNA TGTGCCAGCAGTCCTACCTATAGCGGGGCCGGTTCGCAGTATTTT. This gives the protein CASSPTYSGAGSQYF.

This clone is a singleton in its sample. V gene TRBV4-1 combines with J gene TRBJ1-5, with D possibly TRBD1 on 5 matching bases. Germline V CDR1 and CDR2: MGHRA, YSYEKL. V lost 5 bases and J lost 5, with 16 bases in between. This CDR3 has 15 amino acids. In DNA form, the CDR3 reads TGCGCCAGCAGCGACTTGGGAAGGGGCTATCAGCCCCAGCATTTT. It codes for CASSDLGRGYQPQHF.

The chain carries TRBV5-1 and TRBJ2-7; perhaps TRBD2 as D (7 bases). Germline CDR1 and CDR2: SGHRS and YFSETQ. The CDR3 is 17 residues long. Trimming removed 9 bases at V and 4 bases at J, with 29 bases between. Written as DNA, the CDR3 is TGCGCCAACCTATCGCGGGGGCGCGAATTAAGCAAGTACGAGCAGTACTTC. Translated: CANLSRGRELSKYEQYF.

The chain links TRBV25-1 to TRBJ1-2, with 10 nucleotides matching TRBD1. The J segment lost 7 bases and the V segment lost 6 bases, leaving 5 bases of the junction unmatched. From germline, CDR1 is MGHDK and CDR2 SYGVNS. The CDR3 is 13 residues long. Here the CDR3 reads CASRTGTGVGYTF. CDR3 DNA sequence: TGTGCCAGCAGGACCGGGACAGGGGTTGGCTACACCTTC.

J is TRBJ1-2 and V is TRBV10-3, with 11 nucleotides matching TRBD1. The CDR3 extends over 16 amino acids. Germline V lookup: CDR1 ENHRY, CDR2 SYGVKD. V lost 6 bases to trimming and J lost 5 bases; unmatched junction nucleotides: 11. The DNA of the CDR3 is TGTGCCATCAGACCGCCCCGGGACAGGGGGGATTATGGCTACACCTTC. Translating gives CAIRPPRDRGDYGYTF.

The CDR3 loop reads CASSLTLWAGEAFF. CDR3 DNA sequence: TGTGCCAGCAGCTTAACGTTGTGGGCAGGGGAAGCTTTCTTT. The V and J genes are TRBV7-3 and TRBJ1-1; a weak D match, TRBD1 (5 bases). Germline V gene lookup returns CDR1 SGHTA and CDR2 FQGTGA. The CDR3 loop spans 14 amino acids. V was pared by 0 bases and J by 8 bases, with 13 bases between.

V gene TRBV19 combines with J gene TRBJ2-7, with D hard to call. Germline-derived CDR1 and CDR2 are LNHDA and SQIVND (reference sequence). V lost 4 bases and J 4 bases, leaving 14 bases between the germline ends. This CDR3 has 14 residues. CDR3 in DNA: TGTGCCAGTAGTACTGACTCTCCCCCATACGAGCAGTACTTC. Translated, it gives CASSTDSPPYEQYF.

V usage is TRBV5-4 and J usage is TRBJ1-1; 10 bases are a match to TRBD1. Germline-derived CDR1 and CDR2 are SGHNT and YYREEE (reference sequence). The CDR3 totals 17 residues. J gave up 1 base and V 2 bases, and 8 bases lay outside the gene matches. The CDR3 DNA reads TGTGCCAGCAGCTTCAGCTTGGACAGGGGGACGAACACTGAAGCTTTCTTT. It codes for CASSFSLDRGTNTEAFF.

The chain links TRBV5-1 to TRBJ2-7; 9 nucleotides match TRBD2. V was pared by 4 bases and J by 6 bases, with 20 bases of the junction left unmatched. There are 18 residues in the CDR3. Germline assignment: CDR1 SGHRS and CDR2 YFSETQ. The CDR3 region has the DNA TGCGCCAGCAGCCGATCGACTCCAGCGGGGGGTTACGTGGGCGAGCAGTACTTC. This gives the protein CASSRSTPAGGYVGEQYF.

The rearrangement uses TRBV7-9 and TRBJ2-3; possible D gene TRBD2, 5 bases. Deletions cut 5 bases from V and 5 bases from J, with 14 bases between. In germline, CDR1 is SEHNR, CDR2 FQNEAQ (reference sequence). The CDR3 length is 14 residues. CDR3 DNA sequence: TGTGCCAGCAGCATCTCACAAAGCGGAGATACGCAGTATTTT. Translating it yields CASSISQSGDTQYF.

The chain has TRBV18 and TRBJ1-6; no definite D call. Germline values: CDR1 KGHSH, CDR2 LQKENI. The CDR3 has 13 amino acids. V was clipped by 2 bases and J by 8 bases, with 7 bases between them. CDR3 residues: CASSPREDSPLHF. CDR3 nucleotides: TGTGCCAGCTCACCAAGGGAGGATTCACCCCTCCACTTT.

The chain couples TRBV5-4 to TRBJ2-3; weak D call: TRBD2 (5 bases). The V gene's germline CDR1 is SGHNT and CDR2 YYREEE (reference sequence). V was pared by 2 bases and J by 2 bases, with 12 bases between. The CDR3 consists of 15 residues. CDR3 sequence reads: CASSLGGRVTDTQYF. The CDR3 nucleotides read TGTGCCAGCAGCTTAGGCGGGCGCGTCACAGATACGCAGTATTTT.

The chain joins TRBV2 to TRBJ2-7, with 12 bases lining up with TRBD2. CDR3 length: 16 residues. Germline values: CDR1 SNHLY, CDR2 FYNNEI. Trimming cost V 6 bases and J 1 base; bases outside gene matches: 7. The CDR3 spells CASSNGGTSGSYEQYF. As DNA, the CDR3 is TGTGCCAGCAGCAATGGGGGGACTAGCGGGTCCTACGAGCAGTACTTC.

The V and J genes are TRBV15 and TRBJ1-2; a possible D gene is TRBD1 (5 bases). Germline V CDR1 and CDR2: LNHNV, YYDKDF (reference sequence). V lost 4 bases, J lost 8 bases, and 11 bases lay in between. The CDR3 length is 12 residues. This CDR3 is CATSKGRDGYTF. For the CDR3, the DNA is TGTGCCACCAGCAAGGGGCGGGACGGCTACACCTTC.

The chain is built from TRBV6-1 and TRBJ2-1, with D possibly matching TRBD1 (6 bases). The V gene lost 7 bases and the J gene lost 0 bases, with 10 bases spanning the gap. Germline CDR1 and CDR2: MNHNS and SASEGT. The length of the CDR3 is 14 residues. CDR3 region: CASTRTDSYNEQFF. In DNA form, the CDR3 reads TGTGCCAGCACTCGGACAGACTCCTACAATGAGCAGTTCTTC.

The J gene is TRBJ1-2, the V gene TRBV19, with a possible D match to TRBD1 (6 bases). V gave up 5 bases and J gave up 4 bases, with 26 bases separating them. This CDR3 has 18 amino acids. Per the germline V gene, CDR1 is LNHDA and CDR2 is SQIVND (reference sequence). CDR3 bases: TGTGCCAGTAGTGATAGTCGGGACACCTCATTTTGGTTCTATGGCTACACCTTC. Its translation is CASSDSRDTSFWFYGYTF.

The rearrangement joins TRBV11-2 to TRBJ2-1; possibly TRBD2 for D (5 bases). Germline CDR1 and CDR2: SGHAT and FQNNGV. The length of the CDR3 is 15 residues. Trimming took off 5 bases at V and 1 base at J, with 12 bases between the two ends. The CDR3 DNA reads TGTGCCAGCAGCCCCGGGGTGGGGTCCTACAATGAGCAGTTCTTC. This translates into CASSPGVGSYNEQFF.

In its sample, this clone was seen a few times. The V call is TRBV19, the J call TRBJ1-5; D is possibly TRBD1 (5 bases). Trimming removed 6 bases at V and 5 bases at J, with 17 bases between. The CDR3 is 15 amino acids. Germline CDR1 reads LNHDA; CDR2 reads SQIVND (reference sequence). In nucleotides, the CDR3 is TGTGCCAGTAGGGAACTCGACAGTCTGGATCAGCCCCAGCATTTT. This codes for CASRELDSLDQPQHF. The entire variable domain, with the rest obtained from reference TRBV19 and TRBJ1-5, is as follows: DGGITQSPKYLFRKEGQNVTLSCEQNLNHDAMYWYRQDPGQGLRLIYYSQIVNDFQKGDIAEGYSVSREKKESFPLTVTSAQKNPTAFYLCASRELDSLDQPQHFGDGTRLSIL.

The chain carries TRBV25-1 and TRBJ2-4; the match to TRBD2 covers 9 bases. The length of the CDR3 is 17 residues. CDR1 and CDR2 (germline): MGHDK, SYGVNS. V was clipped by 1 base and J by 2 bases; unmatched bases: 6. The DNA of the CDR3 is TGTGCCAGCAGTGAATTGGGTAGCGGGAGATCCAAAAACATTCAGTACTTC. This encodes CASSELGSGRSKNIQYF.

V usage is TRBV30 and J usage is TRBJ1-1; D ambiguous. CDR3 size: 14 residues. V was trimmed by 4 bases and J by 1 base, leaving 13 bases between them. CDR1 and CDR2 (germline): GTSNPN, SVGIG (reference sequence). The CDR3 nucleotides are TGTGCCTGGAAATTAGAGATACGGAACACTGAAGCTTTCTTT. Its translation: CAWKLEIRNTEAFF.

This clone was picked up one time. This chain joins TRBV6-6 and TRBJ2-1; 9 nucleotides match TRBD2. Germline CDR1 reads MNHNY; CDR2 reads SVGAGI (reference sequence). The CDR3 is made up of 15 amino acids. The junction had 5 bases not matched to a gene; V was cut back by 5 bases and J by 3 bases. CDR3 nucleotides: TGTGCCAGCAGTCCCGGACTAGCGCACTACAATGAGCAGTTCTTC. It specifies CASSPGLAHYNEQFF.

The J gene is TRBJ1-2, the V gene TRBV30; TRBD1 is a possible D gene (5 bases). The germline V and J ends were trimmed by 0 bases and 5 bases, with 7 bases remaining between them. The CDR3 has 12 residues. Germline values: CDR1 GTSNPN, CDR2 SVGIG (reference sequence). For the CDR3, the DNA is TGTGCCTGGAGTGTAGGGGCTTATGGCTACACCTTC. Translating it yields CAWSVGAYGYTF.